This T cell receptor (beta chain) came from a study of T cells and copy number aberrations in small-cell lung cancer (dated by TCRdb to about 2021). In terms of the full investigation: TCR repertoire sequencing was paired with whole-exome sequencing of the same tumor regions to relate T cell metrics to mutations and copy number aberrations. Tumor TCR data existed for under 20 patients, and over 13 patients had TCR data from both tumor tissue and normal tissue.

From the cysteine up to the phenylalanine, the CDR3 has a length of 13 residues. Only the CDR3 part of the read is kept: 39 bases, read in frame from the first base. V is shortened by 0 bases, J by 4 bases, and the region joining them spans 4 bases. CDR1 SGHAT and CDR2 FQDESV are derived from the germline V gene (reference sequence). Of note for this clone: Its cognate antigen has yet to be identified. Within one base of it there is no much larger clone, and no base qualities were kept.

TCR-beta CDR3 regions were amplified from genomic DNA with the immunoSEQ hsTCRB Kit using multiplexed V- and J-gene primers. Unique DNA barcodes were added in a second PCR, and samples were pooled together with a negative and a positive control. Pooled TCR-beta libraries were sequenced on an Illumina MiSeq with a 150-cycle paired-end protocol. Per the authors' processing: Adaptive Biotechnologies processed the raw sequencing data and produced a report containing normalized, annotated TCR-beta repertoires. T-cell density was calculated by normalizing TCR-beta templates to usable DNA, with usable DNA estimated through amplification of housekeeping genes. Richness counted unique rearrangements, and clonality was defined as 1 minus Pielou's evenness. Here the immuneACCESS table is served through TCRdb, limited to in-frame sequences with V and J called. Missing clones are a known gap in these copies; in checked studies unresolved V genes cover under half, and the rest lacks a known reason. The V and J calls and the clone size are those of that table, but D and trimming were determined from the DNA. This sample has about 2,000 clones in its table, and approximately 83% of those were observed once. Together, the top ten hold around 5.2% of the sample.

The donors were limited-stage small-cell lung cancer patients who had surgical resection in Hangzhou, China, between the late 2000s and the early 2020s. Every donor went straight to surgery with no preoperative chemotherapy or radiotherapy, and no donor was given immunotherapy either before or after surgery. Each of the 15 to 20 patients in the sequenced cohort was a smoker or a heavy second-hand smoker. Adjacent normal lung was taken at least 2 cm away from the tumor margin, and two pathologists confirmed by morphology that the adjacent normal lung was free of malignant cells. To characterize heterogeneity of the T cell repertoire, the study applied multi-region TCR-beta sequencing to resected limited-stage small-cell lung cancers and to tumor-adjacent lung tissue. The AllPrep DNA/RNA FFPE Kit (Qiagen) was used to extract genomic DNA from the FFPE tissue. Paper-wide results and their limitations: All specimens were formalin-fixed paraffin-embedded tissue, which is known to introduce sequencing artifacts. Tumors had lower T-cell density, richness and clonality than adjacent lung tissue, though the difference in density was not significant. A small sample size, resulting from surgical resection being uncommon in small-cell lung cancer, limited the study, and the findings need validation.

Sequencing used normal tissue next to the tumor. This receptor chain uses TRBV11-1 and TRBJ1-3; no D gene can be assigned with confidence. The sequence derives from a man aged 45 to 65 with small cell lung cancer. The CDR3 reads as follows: CASSLAAGNTIYF. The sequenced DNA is TGTGCCAGCAGCTTAGCCGCAGGAAACACCATATATTTT. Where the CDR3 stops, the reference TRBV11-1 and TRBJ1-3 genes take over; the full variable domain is EAEVAQSPRYKITEKSQAVAFWCDPISGHATLYWYRQILGQGPELLVQFQDESVVDDSQLPKDRFSAERLKGVDSTLKIQPAELGDSAMYLCASSLAAGNTIYFGEGSWLTVV.